The sequence of this T cell receptor beta chain was determined in a study of post-analysis software for immune sequencing data. Study-wide background: The disease courses spanned relapsing-remitting, secondary progressive and progressive-relapsing forms of multiple sclerosis.

For this clonotype: Its antigen is not identified.

Study-wide findings and caveats: In patients, about 5 TRBV segments were more frequent than in controls, with TRBV5-6, TRBV5-1 and TRBV20-1 among them. Compared against controls, patients with multiple sclerosis displayed significantly lower normalized Chao1 diversity.

TCR beta cDNA libraries included unique molecular identifiers. Out of roughly 1 to 11 million T cells, roughly 0.5 million cDNA molecules were generated. Each CDR3 protein is one row after TCRdb ran MiXCR on the PCR reads. The sample yields fewer than 850,000 distinct CDR3 sequences, roughly 27% seen once. The germline CDR1 and CDR2 sequences are SGHTA and FQGNSA. Trimming took off 5 bases at V and 8 bases at J, with 19 bases between the two ends. CDR3 length equals 15 residues. The rearrangement joins TRBV7-2 to TRBJ2-1; the D is unclear. The clonotype was recovered from a girl under 18 with multiple sclerosis. Sequenced sample: blood. The DNA of the CDR3 is TGTGCCAGCAGCATCCGGCCTGCGCGGTACGATGAGCAGTTCTTC. This translates into CASSIRPARYDEQFF.